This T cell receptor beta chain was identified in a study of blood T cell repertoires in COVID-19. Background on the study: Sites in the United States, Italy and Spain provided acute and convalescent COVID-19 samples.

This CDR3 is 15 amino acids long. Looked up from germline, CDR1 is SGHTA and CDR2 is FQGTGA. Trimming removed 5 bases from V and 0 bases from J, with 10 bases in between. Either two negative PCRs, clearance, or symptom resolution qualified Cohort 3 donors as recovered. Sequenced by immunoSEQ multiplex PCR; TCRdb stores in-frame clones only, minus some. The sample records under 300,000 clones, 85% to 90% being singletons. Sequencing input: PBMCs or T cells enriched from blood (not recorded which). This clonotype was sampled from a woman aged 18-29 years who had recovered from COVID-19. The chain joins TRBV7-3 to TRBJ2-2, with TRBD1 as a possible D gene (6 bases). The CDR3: CASSPGHANTGELFF. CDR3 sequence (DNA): TGTGCCAGCAGCCCGGGACACGCGAACACCGGGGAGCTGTTTTTT.